This T cell receptor beta chain was documented in a study of blood T cell repertoires in COVID-19 (TCRdb year 2020). Regarding the complete study: Samples from collaborators originated in the United States, Italy and Spain and spanned both the acute and convalescent phases of COVID-19. The prospective study material was composed of cDNA or gDNA derived from T cells, B-cell-depleted T cells, or PBMCs. Subjects who had been exposed to COVID-19, were actively infected with it, or had recovered from it provided the deeply sampled blood TCRbeta repertoires that made up the dataset. A freely available public database, intended as a resource for researchers studying the immune response to SARS-CoV-2, is where the repertoires were released. Samples came from the ongoing ImmuneRACE study (first 160 participants) plus 1,254 subjects from 6 global collaborators. The sample metadata nearly always contained a de-identified subject ID, COVID-19 status, age in years and sex. Where HLA class I and class II types were available, the types were taken from metadata supplied by the sample provider, not from assay-based typing.

This clone was counted a single time. What this receptor recognizes is not known. Base-call qualities are not available, and no considerably larger clone is one nucleotide away. TCRbeta CDR3 regions were amplified from genomic DNA by means of the immunoSEQ Assay, a bias-controlled multiplex PCR. The study's processing was this. Nucleated cell counts per sample were estimated from amplification of reference gene primers within the assay. Sequence reads were collapsed and filtered to measure the absolute abundance of every unique TCRbeta CDR3 rearrangement. For each sample, productive Simpson clonality was calculated as the square root of Simpson's diversity index over productive rearrangements. TCRdb took over this immuneACCESS table, retaining in-frame rearrangements with V and J assigned. Such tables are incomplete; in checked studies, under half of the missing clones stem from an unresolved V gene, and the remainder is unexplained. V, J and clone size derive from that table, while D and trimming were established from the DNA sequence. The sample table lists around 64,000 clones, around three quarters of them with a count of one. Jointly, the top ten make up 3% to 3.5% of the sample.

As encoded in the germline V gene, CDR1 is SGDLS while CDR2 is YYNGEE. The V and J ends are trimmed by 4 bases and 1 base, leaving 8 bases between them. The CDR3 holds 13 amino acids from the cysteine to the phenylalanine. Only CDR3 DNA remains: 39 bases, in frame from the first base. Study-wide conclusions, independent of this receptor: How much clinical and demographic metadata was included differed by source and by participant, and the metadata was provided uncurated.

The collaborating institutions used their own protocols to collect whole blood in K2EDTA tubes. Collaborator samples were shipped for TCRbeta analysis as frozen whole blood, isolated PBMCs, or DNA extracted from either sample type. The clonotype comes from a man in his 60s with acute or convalescent COVID-19. The chain joins TRBV9 to TRBJ1-1, and TRBD1 may be the D gene, going by 5 matching bases. Sequenced sample: peripheral blood. Read as DNA, the sequence is TGTGCCAGCAGCTTCGGACAGAACACTGAAGCTTTCTTT. Translated, it gives CASSFGQNTEAFF.